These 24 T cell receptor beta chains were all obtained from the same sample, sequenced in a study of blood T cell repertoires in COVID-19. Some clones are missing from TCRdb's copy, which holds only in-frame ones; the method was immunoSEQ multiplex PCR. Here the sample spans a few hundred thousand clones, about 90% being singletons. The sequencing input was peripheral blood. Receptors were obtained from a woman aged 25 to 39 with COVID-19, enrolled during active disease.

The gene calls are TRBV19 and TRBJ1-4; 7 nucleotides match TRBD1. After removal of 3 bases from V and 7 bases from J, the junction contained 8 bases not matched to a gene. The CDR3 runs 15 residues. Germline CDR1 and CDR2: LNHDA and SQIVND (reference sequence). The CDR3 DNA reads TGTGCCAGTAGTATGACCGGGACAGTGGGTGAAAAACTGTTTTTT. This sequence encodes CASSMTGTVGEKLFF.

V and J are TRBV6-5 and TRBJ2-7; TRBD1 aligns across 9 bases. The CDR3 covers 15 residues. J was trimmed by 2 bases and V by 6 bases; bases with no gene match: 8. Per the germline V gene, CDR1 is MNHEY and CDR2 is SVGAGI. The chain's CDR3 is CASSFLGQGPYEQYF. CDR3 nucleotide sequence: TGTGCCAGCAGCTTCCTGGGACAGGGTCCCTACGAGCAGTACTTC.

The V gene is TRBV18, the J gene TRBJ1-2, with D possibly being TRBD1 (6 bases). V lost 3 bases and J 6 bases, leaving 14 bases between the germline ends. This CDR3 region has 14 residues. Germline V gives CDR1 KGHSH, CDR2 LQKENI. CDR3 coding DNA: TGTGCCAGCTCACCCCAGGGGAATATGGATGGCTACACCTTC. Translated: CASSPQGNMDGYTF.

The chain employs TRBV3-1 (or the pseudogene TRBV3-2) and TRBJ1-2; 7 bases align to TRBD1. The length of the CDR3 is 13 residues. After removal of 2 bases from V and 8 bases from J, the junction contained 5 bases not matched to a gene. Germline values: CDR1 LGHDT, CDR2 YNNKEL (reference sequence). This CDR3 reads CASSQRGQGGYTF. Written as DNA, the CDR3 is TGTGCCAGCAGCCAAAGGGGGCAAGGCGGCTACACCTTC.

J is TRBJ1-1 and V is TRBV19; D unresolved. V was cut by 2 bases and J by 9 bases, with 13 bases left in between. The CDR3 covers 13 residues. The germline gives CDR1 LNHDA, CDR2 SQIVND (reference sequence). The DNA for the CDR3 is TGTGCCAGTAGTATACCAAATAAAGCACAAGCTTTCTTT. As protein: CASSIPNKAQAFF.

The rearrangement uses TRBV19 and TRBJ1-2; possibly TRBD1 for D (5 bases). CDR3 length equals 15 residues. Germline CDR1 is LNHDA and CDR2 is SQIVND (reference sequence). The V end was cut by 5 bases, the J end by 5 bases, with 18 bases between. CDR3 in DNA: TGTGCCAGTAGTCTCGAGGAGGGGTCCCATTATGGCTACACCTTC. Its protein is CASSLEEGSHYGYTF.

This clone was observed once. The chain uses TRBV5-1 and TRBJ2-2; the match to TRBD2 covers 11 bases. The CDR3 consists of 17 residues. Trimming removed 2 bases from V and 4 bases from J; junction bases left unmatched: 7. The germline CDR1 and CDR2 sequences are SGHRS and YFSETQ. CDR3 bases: TGCGCCAGCAGCTTTGGGCTAGCGGGGGGACTCACCGGGGAGCTGTTTTTT. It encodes CASSFGLAGGLTGELFF.

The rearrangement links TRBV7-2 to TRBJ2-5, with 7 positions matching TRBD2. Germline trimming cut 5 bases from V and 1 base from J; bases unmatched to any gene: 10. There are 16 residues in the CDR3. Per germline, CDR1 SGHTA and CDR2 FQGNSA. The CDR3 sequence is CASSPGRGVLQETQYF. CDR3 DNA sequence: TGTGCCAGCAGCCCCGGACGGGGGGTCCTCCAAGAGACCCAGTACTTC.

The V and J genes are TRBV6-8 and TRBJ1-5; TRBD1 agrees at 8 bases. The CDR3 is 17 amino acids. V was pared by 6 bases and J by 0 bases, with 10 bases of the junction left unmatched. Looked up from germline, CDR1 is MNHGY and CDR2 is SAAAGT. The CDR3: CASSLNGTGHSNQPQHF. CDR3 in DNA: TGTGCCAGCAGCCTGAACGGGACAGGTCATAGCAATCAGCCCCAGCATTTT.

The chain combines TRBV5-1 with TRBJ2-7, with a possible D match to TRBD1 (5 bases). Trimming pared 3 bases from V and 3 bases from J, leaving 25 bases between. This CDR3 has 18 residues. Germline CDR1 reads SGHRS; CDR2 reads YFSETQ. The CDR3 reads CASSSTPSGMALGYEQYF. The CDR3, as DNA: TGCGCCAGCAGCTCGACACCCTCAGGGATGGCTCTCGGCTACGAGCAGTACTTC. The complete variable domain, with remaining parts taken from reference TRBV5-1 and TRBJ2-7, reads KAGVTQTPRYLIKTRGQQVTLSCSPISGHRSVSWYQQTPGQGLQFLFEYFSETQRNKGNFPGRFSGRQFSNSRSEMNVSTLELGDSALYLCASSSTPSGMALGYEQYFGPGTRLTVT.

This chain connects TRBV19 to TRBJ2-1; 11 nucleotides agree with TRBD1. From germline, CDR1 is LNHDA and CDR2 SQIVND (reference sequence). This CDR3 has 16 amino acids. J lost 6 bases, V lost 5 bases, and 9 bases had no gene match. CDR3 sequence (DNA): TGTGCCAGTAGTCTCTGGACAGGGGGCGCGAGCAATGAGCAGTTCTTC. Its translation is CASSLWTGGASNEQFF.

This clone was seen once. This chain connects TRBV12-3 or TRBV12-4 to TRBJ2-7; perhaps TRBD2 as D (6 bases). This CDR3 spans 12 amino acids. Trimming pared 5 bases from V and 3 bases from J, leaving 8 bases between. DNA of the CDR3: TGTGCCAGCAGTACTAGCCACTACGAGCAGTACTTC. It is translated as CASSTSHYEQYF.

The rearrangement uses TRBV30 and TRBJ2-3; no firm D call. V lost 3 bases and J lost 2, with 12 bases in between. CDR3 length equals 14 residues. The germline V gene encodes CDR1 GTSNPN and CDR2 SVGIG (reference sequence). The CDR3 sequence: CAWSYDSYTDTQYF. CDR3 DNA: TGTGCCTGGAGCTACGACTCCTACACAGATACGCAGTATTTT.

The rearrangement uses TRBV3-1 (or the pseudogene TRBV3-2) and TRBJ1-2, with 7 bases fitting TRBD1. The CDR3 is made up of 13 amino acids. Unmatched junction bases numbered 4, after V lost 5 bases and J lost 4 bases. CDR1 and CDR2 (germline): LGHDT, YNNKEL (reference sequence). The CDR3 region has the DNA TGTGCCAGCAGCACCCGGGACAGCTATGGCTACACCTTC. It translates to CASSTRDSYGYTF.

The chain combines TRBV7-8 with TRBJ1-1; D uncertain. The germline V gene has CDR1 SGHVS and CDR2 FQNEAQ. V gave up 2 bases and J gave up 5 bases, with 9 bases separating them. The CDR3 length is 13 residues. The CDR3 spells CASSLRRGTEAFF. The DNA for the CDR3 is TGTGCCAGCAGCTTACGCCGAGGGACTGAAGCTTTCTTT. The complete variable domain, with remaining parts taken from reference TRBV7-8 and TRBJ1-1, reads GAGVSQSPRYKVAKRGQDVALRCDPISGHVSLFWYQQALGQGPEFLTYFQNEAQLDKSGLPSDRFFAERPEGSVSTLKIQRTQQEDSAVYLCASSLRRGTEAFFGQGTRLTVV.

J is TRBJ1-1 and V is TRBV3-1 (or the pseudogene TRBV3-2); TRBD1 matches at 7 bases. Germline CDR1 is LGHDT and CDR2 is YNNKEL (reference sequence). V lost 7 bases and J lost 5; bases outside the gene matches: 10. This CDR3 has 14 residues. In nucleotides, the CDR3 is TGTGCCAGCAACCCCACAGGGGTACTTACTGAAGCTTTCTTT. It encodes CASNPTGVLTEAFF.

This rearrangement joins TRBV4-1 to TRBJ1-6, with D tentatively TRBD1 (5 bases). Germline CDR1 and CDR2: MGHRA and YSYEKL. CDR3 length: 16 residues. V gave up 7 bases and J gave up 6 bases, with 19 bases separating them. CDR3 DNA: TGCGCCAGCAACCCGACGGGGGACCCGCGTAATTCACCCCTCCACTTT. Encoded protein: CASNPTGDPRNSPLHF.

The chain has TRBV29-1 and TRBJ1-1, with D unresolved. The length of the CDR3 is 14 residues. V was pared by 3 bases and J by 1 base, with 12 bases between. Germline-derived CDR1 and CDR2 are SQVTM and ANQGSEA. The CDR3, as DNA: TGCAGCGTTGAGACGCGGCAAAGGAACACTGAAGCTTTCTTT. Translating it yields CSVETRQRNTEAFF.

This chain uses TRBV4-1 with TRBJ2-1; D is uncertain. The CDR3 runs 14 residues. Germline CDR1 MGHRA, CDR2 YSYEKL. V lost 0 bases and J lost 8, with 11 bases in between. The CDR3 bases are TGCGCCAGCAGCCAAGATCGAGCTAGTGATGAGCAGTTCTTC. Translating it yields CASSQDRASDEQFF.

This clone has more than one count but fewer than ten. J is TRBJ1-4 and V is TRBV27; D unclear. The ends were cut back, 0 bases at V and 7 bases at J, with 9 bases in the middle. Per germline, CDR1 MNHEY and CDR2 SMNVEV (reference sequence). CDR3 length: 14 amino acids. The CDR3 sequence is CASSLSWGGEKLFF. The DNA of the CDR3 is TGTGCCAGCAGTTTATCCTGGGGAGGTGAAAAACTGTTTTTT.

CDR3 bases: TGTGCCAGCAGCCAAGCCGTCACAGATACGCAGTATTTT. This translates into CASSQAVTDTQYF. The J gene is TRBJ2-3, the V gene TRBV4-2, with D hard to call. The CDR3 spans 13 residues. Germline assignment: CDR1 LGHNA and CDR2 YNFKEQ. The germline V and J ends were trimmed by 1 base and 2 bases, with 4 bases remaining between them.

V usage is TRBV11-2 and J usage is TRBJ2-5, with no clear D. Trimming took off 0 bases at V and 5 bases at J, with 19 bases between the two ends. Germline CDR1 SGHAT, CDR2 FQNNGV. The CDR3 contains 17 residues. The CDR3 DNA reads TGTGCCAGCAGCTTAGATATGAGGATTACTCGAACGGAGACCCAGTACTTC. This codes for CASSLDMRITRTETQYF.

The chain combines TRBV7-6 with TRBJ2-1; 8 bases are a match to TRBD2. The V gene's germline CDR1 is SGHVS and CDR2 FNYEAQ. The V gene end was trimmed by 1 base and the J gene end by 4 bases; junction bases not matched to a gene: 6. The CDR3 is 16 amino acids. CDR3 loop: CASSLGAGGPYNEQFF. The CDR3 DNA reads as TGTGCCAGCAGCTTAGGGGCGGGGGGCCCTTACAATGAGCAGTTCTTC.

CDR3 protein: CASSQIPGTEAFF. For the CDR3, the DNA is TGTGCCAGCAGCCAAATCCCGGGAACTGAAGCTTTCTTT. The chain combines TRBV3-1 (or the pseudogene TRBV3-2) with TRBJ1-1; D remains ambiguous. Trimming removed 2 bases from V and 5 bases from J, with 9 bases in between. CDR3 length: 13 amino acids. Per the germline V gene, CDR1 is LGHDT and CDR2 is YNNKEL (reference sequence).